Below, 32 T cell receptor beta chains from the same sample are listed, as sequenced in a study of blood T cell repertoires in COVID-19. The table came from immunoSEQ multiplex PCR; TCRdb's copy has only in-frame clones and leaves some out. The data show some 50,000 clones, approximately 80% seen once. Sequencing was carried out using peripheral blood. These receptors were obtained from a human donor with active or convalescent COVID-19. The donor label of this sample is uncertain.

The rearrangement uses TRBV19 and TRBJ2-3; TRBD1 matches 10 bases. The V gene end was trimmed by 6 bases and the J gene end by 5 bases; junction bases not matched to a gene: 11. The CDR3 runs 16 residues. CDR1 is LNHDA, CDR2 SQIVND, per germline (reference sequence). The CDR3 nucleotides are TGTGCCAGTAGATGGGTGACAGGGGGCGCGGGAGATACGCAGTATTTT. This translates into CASRWVTGGAGDTQYF.

In DNA form, the CDR3 reads TGTGCCAGCAGCCCCACAGGGGGCGCCGGTGAAAAACTGTTTTTT. It is translated as CASSPTGGAGEKLFF. The rearrangement links TRBV5-4 to TRBJ1-4, with TRBD1 matching over 9 bases. J gave up 7 bases and V 4 bases, and 8 bases lay outside the gene matches. The germline CDR1 and CDR2 sequences are SGHNT and YYREEE (reference sequence). This CDR3 contains 15 residues.

The rearrangement links TRBV20-1 to TRBJ1-2; weak D call: TRBD1 (5 bases). The CDR3 runs to 13 residues. Trimming stripped 3 bases from V and 2 bases from J, with 10 bases between. In germline, CDR1 is DFQATT, CDR2 SNEGSKA (reference sequence). The CDR3 loop reads CSASRAGNYGYTF. CDR3 in DNA: TGCAGTGCTAGTAGGGCAGGGAACTATGGCTACACCTTC.

J is TRBJ2-5 and V is TRBV11-3, with 9 bases identical to TRBD2. V lost 1 base and J lost 1; bases outside the gene matches: 10. Germline V lookup: CDR1 SGHNT, CDR2 YENEEA. The CDR3 runs to 18 residues. The CDR3 here is CASSLGRTSESLQETQYF. CDR3 bases: TGTGCCAGCAGCTTAGGGAGGACTAGCGAGTCGCTCCAAGAGACCCAGTACTTC.

This chain uses TRBV27 with TRBJ2-2; weak D call: TRBD2 (5 bases). Germline loops: CDR1 MNHEY, CDR2 SMNVEV (reference sequence). Deletions cut 3 bases from V and 6 bases from J, with 14 bases between. This CDR3 comprises 15 residues. CDR3 bases: TGTGCCAGCAGTTTTGGTCGGGGAATGGCCGGGGAGCTGTTTTTT. Translation gives CASSFGRGMAGELFF.

The gene calls are TRBV5-1 and TRBJ1-2; TRBD1 matches at 8 bases. Germline-derived CDR1 and CDR2 are SGHRS and YFSETQ. With V trimmed by 0 bases and J by 7 bases, 8 bases remained unmatched. This CDR3 comprises 15 residues. The CDR3 coding sequence is TGCGCCAGCAGCTTGGGGGGCAGGGGGCCCGGTGGCTACACCTTC. Amino acids: CASSLGGRGPGGYTF.

The rearrangement links TRBV4-1 to TRBJ2-5, with 9 bases fitting TRBD1. The length of the CDR3 is 16 residues. Germline V gene data show CDR1 as MGHRA and CDR2 as YSYEKL. V was clipped by 2 bases and J by 4 bases; unmatched bases: 8. CDR3 sequence reads: CASSQRPGQGPETQYF. The DNA for the CDR3 is TGCGCCAGCAGCCAACGCCCGGGACAGGGCCCAGAGACCCAGTACTTC.

Here the CDR3 DNA reads TGTGCCAGCAGTACTCTGAGGGGGGGGCGGGAAAAACTGTTTTTT. Encoded protein: CASSTLRGGREKLFF. The V call is TRBV28, the J call TRBJ1-4; possibly TRBD1 for D (6 bases). Germline-derived CDR1 and CDR2 are MDHEN and SYDVKM. This CDR3 is 15 amino acids long. V dropped 5 bases and J dropped 8 bases, with 18 bases sitting between them.

This clone was seen at least ten times. This rearrangement joins TRBV10-3 to TRBJ2-6, with TRBD1 matching 10 bases. CDR1 is ENHRY, CDR2 SYGVKD, per germline. There are 18 residues in the CDR3. V dropped 6 bases and J dropped 4; count of bases not matched to a gene: 12. CDR3 protein: CAIRLSPGTGVGANVLTF. The CDR3 DNA sequence: TGTGCCATCAGACTTAGTCCCGGGACAGGGGTAGGGGCCAACGTCCTGACTTTC.

The chain recombines TRBV19 with TRBJ2-7; 8 nucleotides align to TRBD1. The CDR3 spans 14 residues. Germline CDR1 LNHDA, CDR2 SQIVND (reference sequence). Trimming removed 10 bases from V and 3 bases from J; junction bases left unmatched: 11. The CDR3 DNA reads as TGTGCCACCTCCAGGACAGGGAATATCTACGAGCAGTACTTC. This encodes CATSRTGNIYEQYF.

The chain employs TRBV6-2 or TRBV6-3 and TRBJ1-5; 7 bases map to TRBD1. CDR3 length equals 14 residues. CDR1 and CDR2 from the germline V gene are MNHEY and SVGEGT. The ends lost 4 bases at V and 7 bases at J; junction bases unmatched: 7. As DNA, the CDR3 is TGTGCCAGCAGTTCGTTCCAGGGGGAACAGCCCCAGCATTTT. Translated, it gives CASSSFQGEQPQHF.

The rearrangement links TRBV5-6 to TRBJ2-7, with D maybe TRBD2 (5 bases). V lost 4 bases and J 4 bases, leaving 18 bases between the germline ends. Germline V CDR1 and CDR2: SGHDT, YYEEEE. The CDR3 is made up of 15 amino acids. DNA for the CDR3: TGTGCCAGCAGCACATATCTTGAGGGCCCTTACGAGCAGTACTTC. Amino acids: CASSTYLEGPYEQYF.

This chain uses TRBV2 with TRBJ2-7, with a tentative D call TRBD2 (5 bases). Germline assignment: CDR1 SNHLY and CDR2 FYNNEI. V lost 10 bases, J lost 2 bases, and 12 bases lay in between. The CDR3 totals 12 residues. The CDR3 DNA reads as TGTGCCACCTCCCGAGCGGCCTACGAGCAGTACTTC. This gives the protein CATSRAAYEQYF.

V usage is TRBV5-1 and J usage is TRBJ1-4; 8 nucleotides align to TRBD1. V was pared by 2 bases and J by 6 bases, with 6 bases of the junction left unmatched. Germline CDR1 reads SGHRS; CDR2 reads YFSETQ. This CDR3 has 15 amino acids. CDR3 amino acids: CASSFSRGQDEKLFF. Here the CDR3 DNA reads TGCGCCAGCAGCTTTAGCAGGGGGCAGGATGAAAAACTGTTTTTT.

The chain recombines TRBV18 with TRBJ2-2; 7 nucleotides align to TRBD2. This CDR3 region has 16 residues. CDR1 and CDR2 (germline): KGHSH, LQKENI. Unmatched junction bases numbered 4, after V lost 0 bases and J lost 3 bases. The DNA of the CDR3 is TGTGCCAGCTCACCACCGAGCGGGGCTTACACCGGGGAGCTGTTTTTT. Translated: CASSPPSGAYTGELFF.

V gene TRBV12-3 or TRBV12-4 combines with J gene TRBJ2-1; 7 bases agree with TRBD1. The CDR3 is 11 amino acids. The junction had 2 bases not matched to a gene; V was cut back by 7 bases and J by 8 bases. CDR3 sequence (DNA): TGTGCCAGCACCAGGGGGTATGAGCAGTTCTTC. Translating it yields CASTRGYEQFF.

V is TRBV5-1 and J is TRBJ1-1, with TRBD1 as a possible D gene (6 bases). The CDR3 sequence is 14 residues long. CDR1 is SGHRS, CDR2 YFSETQ, per germline. The V gene lost 0 bases and the J gene lost 3 bases, with 9 bases spanning the gap. Written as DNA, the CDR3 is TGCGCCAGCAGCTTGGCAGGGGCCTACACTGAAGCTTTCTTT. Amino acids: CASSLAGAYTEAFF.

The chain is built from TRBV11-3 and TRBJ2-7, with 11 bases that match TRBD1. Germline-derived CDR1 and CDR2 are SGHNT and YENEEA. The CDR3 covers 15 residues. Trimming took 5 bases from V and 1 from J; bases not matched to a gene: 4. Here the CDR3 reads CASSPGQGGSYEQYF. DNA of the CDR3: TGTGCCAGCAGCCCGGGACAGGGGGGGTCCTACGAGCAGTACTTC.

This rearrangement joins TRBV9 to TRBJ1-1; 10 nucleotides align to TRBD1. The CDR3 is made up of 14 amino acids. Per germline, CDR1 SGDLS and CDR2 YYNGEE. V dropped 4 bases and J dropped 4; count of bases not matched to a gene: 4. CDR3 amino acids: CASSPRDRGTEAFF. DNA for the CDR3: TGTGCCAGCAGCCCTCGGGACAGGGGCACTGAAGCTTTCTTT.

V gene TRBV27 combines with J gene TRBJ1-5, with 8 bases fitting TRBD1. There are 14 residues in the CDR3. The V and J ends lost 7 bases and 1 base, in that order; junction bases with no gene match: 3. Germline values: CDR1 MNHEY, CDR2 SMNVEV (reference sequence). The chain's CDR3 is CASMDRASNQPQHF. The DNA of the CDR3 is TGTGCCAGCATGGACAGGGCCAGCAATCAGCCCCAGCATTTT.

The chain couples TRBV19 to TRBJ2-7, with TRBD1 as a possible D gene (5 bases). CDR3 length equals 14 residues. The ends were cut back, 3 bases at V and 0 bases at J, with 9 bases in the middle. CDR1 is LNHDA and CDR2 is SQIVND in the germline V gene (reference sequence). DNA of the CDR3: TGTGCCAGTAGTATGAGACAGTTCTCCTACGAGCAGTACTTC. Translated, it gives CASSMRQFSYEQYF.

The chain recombines TRBV28 with TRBJ2-7, with D maybe TRBD1 (6 bases). The CDR3 has 12 amino acids. Germline V CDR1 and CDR2: MDHEN, SYDVKM. Trimming removed 6 bases at V and 6 bases at J, with 12 bases between. CDR3 nucleotides: TGTGCCAGCAGCACACAGGGTTCCGAGCAGTACTTC. Its protein is CASSTQGSEQYF.

This clone was observed a handful of times. The rearrangement links TRBV5-1 to TRBJ2-3; D unresolved. V shed 7 bases and J shed 1 base, with 19 bases lying between them. The CDR3 runs 16 residues. In germline, CDR1 is SGHRS, CDR2 YFSETQ. CDR3 coding DNA: TGCGCCAGCTTTCAGCCGTCAGGATCGGGCACAGATACGCAGTATTTT. It specifies CASFQPSGSGTDTQYF.

The V call is TRBV4-3, the J call TRBJ1-2, with 9 nucleotides matching TRBD1. The V gene end was trimmed by 0 bases and the J gene end by 5 bases; junction bases not matched to a gene: 4. The CDR3 is 15 amino acids. Per the germline V gene, CDR1 is LGHNA and CDR2 is YSLEER. In DNA, the CDR3 is TGCGCCAGCAGCCAAGATCAAGGACAGGGGTATGGCTACACCTTC. Amino acid sequence: CASSQDQGQGYGYTF.

The rearrangement links TRBV3-1 (or the pseudogene TRBV3-2) to TRBJ2-7; 8 bases align to TRBD1. The length of the CDR3 is 13 residues. Germline assignment: CDR1 LGHDT and CDR2 YNNKEL (reference sequence). V was pared by 7 bases and J by 2 bases, with 4 bases of the junction left unmatched. Written as DNA, the CDR3 is TGTGCCAGCACCGGGACAGGAACCTACGAGCAGTACTTC. Translation gives CASTGTGTYEQYF.

This rearrangement joins TRBV29-1 to TRBJ2-7; 7 nucleotides align to TRBD1. V was pared by 5 bases and J by 4 bases, with 8 bases of the junction left unmatched. Looked up from germline, CDR1 is SQVTM and CDR2 is ANQGSEA. This CDR3 is 13 amino acids long. The CDR3 nucleotides are TGCAGCGTTACCGGGACAGACCTTTACGAGCAGTACTTC. Amino acids: CSVTGTDLYEQYF.

The J gene is TRBJ2-5, the V gene TRBV19; the match to TRBD1 covers 9 bases. CDR1 and CDR2 (germline): LNHDA, SQIVND (reference sequence). CDR3 length equals 16 residues. Trimming removed 1 base from V and 3 bases from J; junction bases left unmatched: 6. This CDR3 reads CASSIVPGQGKETQYF. CDR3 DNA sequence: TGTGCCAGTAGTATAGTACCGGGACAGGGAAAAGAGACCCAGTACTTC.

The J gene is TRBJ2-1, the V gene TRBV5-1, with 9 bases fitting TRBD2. The trim removed 0 bases at V and 10 bases at J, leaving 5 bases unmatched. The germline V gene encodes CDR1 SGHRS and CDR2 YFSETQ. The CDR3 is 14 residues long. The CDR3 region is CASSLVAGVGEQFF. CDR3 DNA sequence: TGCGCCAGCAGCTTGGTAGCGGGAGTGGGCGAGCAGTTCTTC.

The gene calls are TRBV7-9 and TRBJ1-3; 8 positions agree with TRBD1. The CDR3 sequence is 13 residues long. Per the germline V gene, CDR1 is SEHNR and CDR2 is FQNEAQ (reference sequence). J lost 10 bases, V lost 5 bases, and 7 bases had no gene match. The CDR3 DNA is TGTGCCAGCAGCCCGGACAGGGTTAGGACCATATATTTT. Its translation is CASSPDRVRTIYF.

V gene TRBV3-1 (or the pseudogene TRBV3-2) combines with J gene TRBJ2-7; 8 positions agree with TRBD2. CDR3 length equals 16 residues. The junction had 14 bases not matched to a gene; V was cut back by 3 bases and J by 7 bases. Per the germline V gene, CDR1 is LGHDT and CDR2 is YNNKEL (reference sequence). The CDR3, as DNA: TGTGCCAGCAGCCACGTATTAGCGGGACCCTCGCGAGAGCAGTACTTC. Encoded protein: CASSHVLAGPSREQYF.

The chain links TRBV30 to TRBJ2-3, with D perhaps matching TRBD1 (6 bases). This CDR3 region has 14 residues. CDR1 is GTSNPN and CDR2 is SVGIG in the germline V gene (reference sequence). The V end was cut by 2 bases, the J end by 3 bases, with 12 bases between. CDR3 sequence: CAWSMGARTDTQYF. Written as DNA, the CDR3 is TGTGCCTGGAGTATGGGGGCGAGGACAGATACGCAGTATTTT.

This clone was counted between two and nine times. J is TRBJ2-1 and V is TRBV5-5; 12 nucleotides match TRBD2. V shed 6 bases, J shed 9 bases, and the junction held 16 bases outside the gene matches. Germline V gene data show CDR1 as SGHKS and CDR2 as YYEKEE (reference sequence). The CDR3 length is 17 residues. The CDR3 bases are TGTGCCAGCAACCCCGAGTCCGTACTAGCGGGAGGCCTTGAGCAGTTCTTC. Protein product: CASNPESVLAGGLEQFF.